This T cell receptor (beta chain) appears in the sequencing data of a study of T cell repertoires in cytomegalovirus infection. Findings and limits, study-wide: CMV-specific HLA-C-restricted TCR beta clonotypes dominated the ex vivo response. Identification of carriers of CMV plus the relevant HLA was performed using cumulative public TCR beta family frequency.

This clonotype was recorded a few times. What it binds is unknown. This CDR3 is built from 14 residues. V dropped 6 bases and J dropped 0 bases, with 8 bases sitting between them. The germline gives CDR1 LGHDT, CDR2 YNNKEL (reference sequence). TCRdb ran MiXCR on the reads and lists one entry per CDR3 protein. The repertoire holds about 130,000 distinct CDR3 sequences, with approximately 8.8% as singletons. The sample taken for sequencing was PBMCs. The source is a human donor in good health (CMV status not recorded). Some clones in this sample may be carry-over from other donors' samples. The chain couples TRBV3-1 to TRBJ2-2; the D gene could be TRBD1 or TRBD2 (5 bases each). The chain's CDR3 is CASRLGPNTGELFF. The CDR3 DNA sequence: TGTGCCAGCAGATTGGGACCGAACACCGGGGAGCTGTTTTTT.